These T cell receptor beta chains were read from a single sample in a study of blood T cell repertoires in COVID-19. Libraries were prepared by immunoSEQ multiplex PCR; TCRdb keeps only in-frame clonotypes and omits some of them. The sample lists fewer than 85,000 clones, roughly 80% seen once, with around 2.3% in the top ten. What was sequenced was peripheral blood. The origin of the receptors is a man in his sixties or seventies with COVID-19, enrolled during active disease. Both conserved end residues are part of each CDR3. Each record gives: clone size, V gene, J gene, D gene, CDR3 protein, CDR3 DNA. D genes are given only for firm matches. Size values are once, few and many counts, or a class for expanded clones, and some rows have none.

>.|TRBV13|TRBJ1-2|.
CASSLTPGGGYTF
TGTGCCAGCAGCTTAACCCCGGGTGGTGGCTACACCTTC
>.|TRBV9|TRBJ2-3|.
CASSASEGLAQYF
TGTGCCAGCAGCGCCTCGGAGGGATTGGCGCAGTATTTT
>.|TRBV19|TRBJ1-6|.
CASSSQNNSPLHF
TGTGCCAGTAGTTCGCAGAATAATTCACCCCTCCACTTT
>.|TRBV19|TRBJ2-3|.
CATRRGDSRGGTDTQYF
TGTGCCACCCGTCGGGGTGACAGCCGCGGGGGCACAGATACGCAGTATTTT
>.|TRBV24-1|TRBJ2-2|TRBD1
CATSSGTGNTGELFF
TGTGCCACCAGTAGTGGGACAGGGAACACCGGGGAGCTGTTTTTT
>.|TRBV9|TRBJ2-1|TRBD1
CASSARDRVATNYNEQFF
TGTGCCAGCAGCGCGAGGGACAGGGTCGCTACCAACTACAATGAGCAGTTCTTC
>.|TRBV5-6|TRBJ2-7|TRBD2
CASSSWTSGRKEPYEQYF
TGTGCCAGCAGCTCCTGGACTAGCGGGAGGAAAGAACCCTACGAGCAGTACTTC
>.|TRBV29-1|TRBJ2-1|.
CSEGGRTYNEQFF
TGCAGCGAGGGCGGCAGGACTTACAATGAGCAGTTCTTC
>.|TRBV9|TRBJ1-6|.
CASSTGSSYNSPLHF
TGTGCCAGCAGTACTGGGAGCTCCTATAATTCACCCCTCCACTTT
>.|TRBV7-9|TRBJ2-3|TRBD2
CASSLRPGGPEDTQYF
TGTGCCAGCAGCTTACGTCCGGGAGGGCCCGAAGATACGCAGTATTTT
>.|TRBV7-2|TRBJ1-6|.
CASSSRGEGSPLHF
TGTGCCAGCAGCTCCAGGGGAGAGGGGTCACCCCTCCACTTT
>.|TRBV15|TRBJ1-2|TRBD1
CATSTRTGALYGYTF
TGTGCCACCAGCACCCGGACAGGGGCTTTATATGGCTACACCTTC
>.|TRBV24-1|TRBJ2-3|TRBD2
CATSGRELDTQYF
TGTGCCACCAGTGGGCGGGAGTTAGATACGCAGTATTTT
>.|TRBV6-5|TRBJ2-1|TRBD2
CASSYGLAGAYNEQFF
TGTGCCAGCAGTTACGGACTAGCGGGAGCGTACAATGAGCAGTTCTTC
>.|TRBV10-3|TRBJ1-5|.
CAISESMDTNQPQHF
TGTGCCATCAGTGAGTCGATGGACACCAATCAGCCCCAGCATTTT
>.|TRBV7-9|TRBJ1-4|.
CASSRTVLANEKLFF
TGTGCCAGCAGCCGTACGGTGCTAGCTAATGAAAAACTGTTTTTT
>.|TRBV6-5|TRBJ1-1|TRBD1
CASSYSGQSLEAFF
TGTGCCAGCAGTTACTCGGGACAGTCCCTAGAAGCTTTCTTT
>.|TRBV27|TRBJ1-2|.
CASSSEGRYGYTF
TGTGCCAGCAGCTCGGAGGGCCGATATGGCTACACCTTC
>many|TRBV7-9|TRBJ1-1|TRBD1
CASSRQGAGTEAFF
TGTGCCAGCAGCCGACAGGGGGCTGGGACTGAAGCTTTCTTT
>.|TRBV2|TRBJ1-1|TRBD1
CASSVEGSTGGAFF
TGTGCCAGCAGTGTCGAGGGGTCCACAGGGGGGGCTTTCTTT
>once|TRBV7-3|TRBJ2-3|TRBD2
CASSLNGGSTDTQYF
TGTGCCAGCAGCTTAAACGGCGGGAGTACAGATACGCAGTATTTT
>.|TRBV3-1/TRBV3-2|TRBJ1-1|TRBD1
CASSHRQGSHTEAFF
TGTGCCAGCAGCCACAGACAGGGATCTCACACTGAAGCTTTCTTT
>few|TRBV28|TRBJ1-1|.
CASLQGGLQAFF
TGTGCCAGTTTACAGGGCGGGTTGCAAGCTTTCTTT
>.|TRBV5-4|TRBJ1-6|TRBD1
CASSWDREATPLHF
TGTGCCAGCAGCTGGGACAGGGAGGCGACACCCCTCCACTTT
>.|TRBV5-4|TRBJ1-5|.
CASSIGGGRRGNQPQHF
TGTGCCAGCAGCATAGGGGGGGGGCGTCGAGGGAATCAGCCCCAGCATTTT
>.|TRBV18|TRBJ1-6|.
CASSLTQGPRGNSPLHF
TGTGCCAGCTCACTCACCCAGGGGCCTAGGGGCAATTCACCCCTCCACTTT
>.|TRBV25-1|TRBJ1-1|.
CASSESTGMNTEAFF
TGTGCCAGCAGTGAATCTACAGGGATGAACACTGAAGCTTTCTTT
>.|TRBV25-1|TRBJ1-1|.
CASTYSDSMNTEAFF
TGTGCCAGCACCTACTCGGACAGCATGAACACTGAAGCTTTCTTT
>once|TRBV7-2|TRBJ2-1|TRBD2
CASSPVGGGLAGPNEQFF
TGTGCCAGCAGCCCAGTTGGTGGGGGACTAGCGGGCCCCAATGAGCAGTTCTTC
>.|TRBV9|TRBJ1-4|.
CASSVGQWGDEKLFF
TGTGCCAGCAGCGTAGGACAGTGGGGGGATGAAAAACTGTTTTTT
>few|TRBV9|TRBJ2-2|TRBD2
CASSVGAGGAKSGELFF
TGTGCCAGCAGCGTAGGAGCGGGAGGGGCTAAGTCCGGGGAGCTGTTTTTT
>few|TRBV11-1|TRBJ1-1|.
CASSRRRRENTEAFF
TGTGCCAGCAGCCGAAGAAGGCGGGAGAACACTGAAGCTTTCTTT
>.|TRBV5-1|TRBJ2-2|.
CASSLEGGSTGELFF
TGCGCCAGCAGCTTGGAAGGAGGGAGCACCGGGGAGCTGTTTTTT
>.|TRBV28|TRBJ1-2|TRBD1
CASSPHGDSIYGYTF
TGTGCCAGCAGTCCCCATGGGGACAGCATATATGGCTACACCTTC
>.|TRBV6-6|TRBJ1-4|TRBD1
CASSATTGFNEKLFF
TGTGCCAGCAGTGCCACGACAGGGTTTAATGAAAAACTGTTTTTT
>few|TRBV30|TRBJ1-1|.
CAWSTGEDTEAFF
TGTGCCTGGAGTACGGGGGAAGACACTGAAGCTTTCTTT
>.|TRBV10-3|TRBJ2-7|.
CAISESPDTYEQYF
TGTGCCATCAGTGAGTCGCCAGATACCTACGAGCAGTACTTC